This T cell receptor (beta chain) is drawn from a study of cytomegalovirus exposure and HLA in healthy donors. The germline V gene has CDR1 SGHVS and CDR2 FNYEAQ. There are 16 residues in the CDR3. Trimming removed 5 bases from V and 0 bases from J, with 13 bases in between. Method: immunoSEQ multiplex PCR; TCRdb's copy keeps in-frame clones and lacks some. The sample consists of around 66,000 clones, nearly 98% of them appearing once. Details on this clone: What it recognizes is unknown.

Study observations and caveats: Using the classifier, cytomegalovirus status was reportedly diagnosed with high specificity and sensitivity. Most TCR sequences were uncommon, yet certain public TCRs appeared in many donors. The study flagged about 150 TCR beta chains as cytomegalovirus-associated.

The donors formed part of the approximately 120-subject validation cohort, distinct from the approximately 670-subject first cohort. The TCR sequence derives from a woman younger than 30 in good health and CMV-seropositive. Sequencing used PBMCs. This sequence joins TRBV7-6 and TRBJ2-2, with D possibly being TRBD1 (6 bases). The CDR3 region has the DNA TGTGCCAGCAGCCGAGAACAGGGATCGAACACCGGGGAGCTGTTTTTT. It yields the protein CASSREQGSNTGELFF.